These 26 T cell receptor beta chains originate from one sample sequenced in a study of blood T cell repertoires in COVID-19. TCRdb keeps only in-frame clones here, not all; method: immunoSEQ multiplex PCR. The sample shows about 140,000 clones, over 60% of them seen only once. Sequenced: PBMCs or T cells enriched from blood (not recorded which). The receptors originated from a woman in her forties or fifties who had recovered from COVID-19.

CDR3 nucleotides: TGTGCCAGCAGCTTATCGACGGCGGGGGGGAATCAGCCCCAGCATTTT. The encoded protein is CASSLSTAGGNQPQHF. The chain combines TRBV3-1 (or the pseudogene TRBV3-2) with TRBJ1-5; D possibly corresponds to TRBD1 (5 bases). Germline V gene lookup returns CDR1 LGHDT and CDR2 YNNKEL (reference sequence). The CDR3 spans 16 residues. V was cut by 5 bases and J by 4 bases, with 18 bases left in between.

The chain is built from TRBV3-1 (or the pseudogene TRBV3-2) and TRBJ2-1; 8 bases are shared with TRBD2. The CDR3 covers 18 residues. The ends lost 2 bases at V and 6 bases at J; junction bases unmatched: 15. CDR1 is LGHDT and CDR2 is YNNKEL in the germline V gene (reference sequence). CDR3 in DNA: TGTGCCAGCAGCCAACGGGGCCCGACTAGCGTAGACCTCAATGAGCAGTTCTTC. Translation gives CASSQRGPTSVDLNEQFF.

This clone appeared a few times. The sample has other DNA sequences that encode this CDR3 too. This CDR3 reads CASSYSGGRTDTQYF. The DNA of the CDR3 is TGTGCCAGCAGTTACTCAGGGGGCCGAACAGATACGCAGTATTTT. This rearrangement joins TRBV6-5 to TRBJ2-3, with TRBD1 identical over 7 bases. Trimming removed 0 bases from V and 3 bases from J; junction bases left unmatched: 3. From germline, CDR1 is MNHEY and CDR2 SVGAGI. This CDR3 is built from 15 residues.

In the case of this clone: Different DNA sequences within this sample yield the same CDR3. CDR3 DNA: TGCGCCAGCAGCCCACGACAGGGGAACACCGGGGAGCTGTTTTTT. Protein: CASSPRQGNTGELFF. This chain uses TRBV5-1 with TRBJ2-2, with 7 bases aligning to TRBD1. CDR1 and CDR2 from the germline V gene are SGHRS and YFSETQ. The trim removed 4 bases at V and 1 base at J, leaving 4 bases unmatched. The CDR3 sequence is 15 residues long. The whole variable domain, filled in from reference TRBV5-1 and TRBJ2-2, reads KAGVTQTPRYLIKTRGQQVTLSCSPISGHRSVSWYQQTPGQGLQFLFEYFSETQRNKGNFPGRFSGRQFSNSRSEMNVSTLELGDSALYLCASSPRQGNTGELFFGEGSRLTVL.

The chain uses TRBV6-5 and TRBJ1-2, with a possible D match to TRBD1 (6 bases). V dropped 5 bases and J dropped 1 base, with 14 bases sitting between them. The germline V gene encodes CDR1 MNHEY and CDR2 SVGAGI. There are 15 residues in the CDR3. For the CDR3, the DNA is TGTGCCAGCAGTCTTGACAGGACCCTTAACTATGGCTACACCTTC. This codes for CASSLDRTLNYGYTF.

V gene TRBV27 combines with J gene TRBJ2-3; D unclear. CDR1 is MNHEY and CDR2 is SMNVEV in the germline V gene (reference sequence). The V end lost 2 bases, the J end lost 2 bases, and 11 bases lay between the germline ends. This CDR3 is built from 15 residues. CDR3 loop: CASSLGSSLTDTQYF. CDR3 in DNA: TGTGCCAGCAGTTTAGGCAGTTCCCTCACAGATACGCAGTATTTT.

The chain recombines TRBV19 with TRBJ1-6; D is unresolved. Germline V gene data show CDR1 as LNHDA and CDR2 as SQIVND (reference sequence). Trimming took 4 bases from V and 3 from J, leaving 7 bases between them. The CDR3 has 14 residues. In DNA form, the CDR3 reads TGTGCCAGTAGTACACGGGACTATAATTCACCCCTCCACTTT. Translating it yields CASSTRDYNSPLHF. The variable domain in full, with the rest retrieved from reference TRBV19 and TRBJ1-6, is DGGITQSPKYLFRKEGQNVTLSCEQNLNHDAMYWYRQDPGQGLRLIYYSQIVNDFQKGDIAEGYSVSREKKESFPLTVTSAQKNPTAFYLCASSTRDYNSPLHFGNGTRLTVT.

This clone was observed a few times. CDR3 in DNA: TGTGCCAGCAGCGACCGGACAGTTAATGAGCAGTTCTTC. It specifies CASSDRTVNEQFF. The V and J genes are TRBV13 and TRBJ2-1; TRBD1 is a possible D gene (6 bases). Trimming stripped 5 bases from V and 7 bases from J, with 12 bases between. This CDR3 is built from 13 residues. Germline-derived CDR1 and CDR2 are PRHDT and FYEKMQ (reference sequence).

This chain joins TRBV4-2 and TRBJ2-2; 11 nucleotides line up with TRBD2. The germline gives CDR1 LGHNA, CDR2 YNFKEQ. CDR3 length: 16 residues. J lost 2 bases, V lost 4 bases, and 3 bases had no gene match. CDR3 sequence: CASSPTSGVNTGELFF. CDR3 sequence (DNA): TGTGCCAGCAGCCCGACTAGCGGGGTTAACACCGGGGAGCTGTTTTTT.

This chain joins TRBV6-5 and TRBJ1-3; 8 positions agree with TRBD1. The CDR3 spans 15 residues. V shed 6 bases, J shed 3 bases, and the junction held 7 bases outside the gene matches. Germline V CDR1 and CDR2: MNHEY, SVGAGI. CDR3 protein: CASRYPDRDGNTIYF. The CDR3 nucleotides are TGTGCCAGCAGGTACCCGGACAGGGATGGAAACACCATATATTTT.

The chain links TRBV10-1 to TRBJ2-1; TRBD2 aligns across 10 bases. Germline CDR1 and CDR2: WNHNN and SYGVQD (reference sequence). After removal of 8 bases from V and 3 bases from J, the junction contained 7 bases not matched to a gene. The CDR3 has 15 amino acids. The DNA of the CDR3 is TGCGCCAGCTCCCTAAGGACTAGCGGCTACAATGAGCAGTTCTTC. This sequence encodes CASSLRTSGYNEQFF.

The V gene is TRBV28, the J gene TRBJ1-6; 12 bases fit TRBD1. CDR1 and CDR2 from the germline V gene are MDHEN and SYDVKM. The CDR3 is made up of 16 amino acids. The trim removed 6 bases at V and 9 bases at J, leaving 9 bases unmatched. The CDR3 DNA follows: TGTGCCAGCAGCCGGGGACAGGGGGCGCGAGGTTCACCCCTCCACTTT. Translated: CASSRGQGARGSPLHF.

V usage is TRBV18 and J usage is TRBJ2-7, with D possibly TRBD2 on 5 matching bases. Trimming stripped 2 bases from V and 3 bases from J, with 8 bases between. This CDR3 region has 13 residues. The germline gives CDR1 KGHSH, CDR2 LQKENI. The CDR3 reads CASSPGEGYEQYF. The DNA of the CDR3 is TGTGCCAGCTCACCAGGCGAGGGCTACGAGCAGTACTTC.

The chain uses TRBV15 and TRBJ1-5, with D perhaps matching TRBD1 (6 bases). V was pared by 0 bases and J by 7 bases, with 13 bases between. Germline lookup yields CDR1 LNHNV and CDR2 YYDKDF (reference sequence). The CDR3 totals 15 residues. The CDR3 region has the DNA TGTGCCACCAGCAGAGAAAGGACAGATGGGCAGCCCCAGCATTTT. This gives the protein CATSRERTDGQPQHF.

The chain joins TRBV5-1 to TRBJ1-1; TRBD1 might be the D (5 bases). V gave up 3 bases and J gave up 4 bases, with 13 bases separating them. CDR1 is SGHRS and CDR2 is YFSETQ in the germline V gene. CDR3 length: 14 residues. The CDR3 here is CASSYSGWGTEAFF. The CDR3 nucleotides read TGCGCCAGCAGCTACTCAGGGTGGGGCACTGAAGCTTTCTTT.

The chain carries TRBV4-1 and TRBJ2-1, with 9 bases aligning to TRBD2. V was pared by 4 bases and J by 2 bases, with 12 bases of the junction left unmatched. Germline loops: CDR1 MGHRA, CDR2 YSYEKL. The CDR3 is 18 residues long. This chain's CDR3 is CASSPLSGGMGAYNEQFF. The DNA of the CDR3 is TGCGCCAGCAGCCCGTTGAGCGGGGGGATGGGGGCCTACAATGAGCAGTTCTTC.

In this sample, this clone turned up once. The chain couples TRBV28 to TRBJ1-4, with D tentatively TRBD1 (5 bases). Per the germline V gene, CDR1 is MDHEN and CDR2 is SYDVKM. V was cut by 3 bases and J by 3 bases, with 11 bases left in between. The CDR3 has 15 amino acids. CDR3 sequence reads: CASSFDSDPNEKLFF. CDR3 nucleotide sequence: TGTGCCAGCAGTTTCGACAGCGACCCTAATGAAAAACTGTTTTTT.

The CDR3 DNA reads TGTGCCAGCAGCCTACCCCGGGACAGGTCGTCTTTTGATGGCTACACCTTC. This sequence encodes CASSLPRDRSSFDGYTF. This chain links TRBV7-3 with TRBJ1-2; TRBD1 aligns across 8 bases. This CDR3 contains 17 residues. Germline CDR1 is SGHTA and CDR2 is FQGTGA. The V segment lost 5 bases and the J segment 6 bases; nucleotides outside the gene matches: 17.

V usage is TRBV14 and J usage is TRBJ2-3, with 7 bases matching TRBD2. With V trimmed by 0 bases and J by 1 base, 4 bases remained unmatched. The V gene's germline CDR1 is SGHDN and CDR2 FVKESK. This CDR3 has 16 residues. The CDR3 DNA sequence: TGTGCCAGCAGCCAAGATGGGGGGGTGGGCACAGATACGCAGTATTTT. It specifies CASSQDGGVGTDTQYF.

The V gene is TRBV18, the J gene TRBJ1-3, with 11 bases lining up with TRBD1. The ends lost 0 bases at V and 9 bases at J; junction bases unmatched: 4. The CDR3 totals 15 residues. Per germline, CDR1 KGHSH and CDR2 LQKENI. In DNA form, the CDR3 reads TGTGCCAGCTCACCACCGAGGGACAGGGGGGCCACCATATATTTT. Amino acids: CASSPPRDRGATIYF.

V gene TRBV3-1 (or the pseudogene TRBV3-2) combines with J gene TRBJ2-4; no clear D gene. V lost 1 base and J 0 bases, leaving 13 bases between the germline ends. The CDR3 totals 17 residues. In germline, CDR1 is LGHDT, CDR2 YNNKEL (reference sequence). The CDR3 DNA is TGTGCCAGCAGCCAAGGTCGCTTTAACTTAGCCAAAAACATTCAGTACTTC. It translates to CASSQGRFNLAKNIQYF.

The chain is built from TRBV4-2 and TRBJ1-5; no firm D call. V lost 4 bases to trimming and J lost 5 bases, with 12 bases between them. This CDR3 has 14 amino acids. CDR1 LGHNA and CDR2 YNFKEQ come from the germline V gene. The CDR3 is CASSPFVVDQPQHF. DNA of the CDR3: TGTGCCAGCAGCCCGTTCGTGGTAGATCAGCCCCAGCATTTT.

The chain uses TRBV7-2 and TRBJ1-2, with 9 bases matching TRBD1. Germline trimming cut 5 bases from V and 2 bases from J; bases unmatched to any gene: 6. Germline V gene lookup returns CDR1 SGHTA and CDR2 FQGNSA. This CDR3 is 15 amino acids long. The CDR3 spells CASSILGQGNYGYTF. In nucleotides, the CDR3 is TGTGCCAGCAGCATCCTGGGACAGGGAAACTATGGCTACACCTTC.

CDR3 residues: CASSPDSGTGGNTIYF. CDR3 DNA: TGCGCCAGCAGCCCCGACTCCGGGACAGGGGGAAACACCATATATTTT. The chain couples TRBV5-1 to TRBJ1-3; 9 bases match TRBD1. CDR3 length: 16 residues. Trimming cost V 4 bases and J 4 bases; bases outside gene matches: 9. Per germline, CDR1 SGHRS and CDR2 YFSETQ.

The chain has TRBV19 and TRBJ2-3; a weak D match, TRBD2 (5 bases). The V end was cut by 7 bases, the J end by 8 bases, with 13 bases between. Germline V gives CDR1 LNHDA, CDR2 SQIVND (reference sequence). The CDR3 consists of 12 residues. The CDR3, as DNA: TGTGCCAGTACCCCCCCAGGAGGTACGCAGTATTTT. Residues: CASTPPGGTQYF.

The chain carries TRBV27 and TRBJ1-1, with TRBD1 identical over 7 bases. This CDR3 has 16 residues. With V trimmed by 0 bases and J by 0 bases, 4 bases remained unmatched. CDR1 is MNHEY, CDR2 SMNVEV, per germline (reference sequence). The CDR3 protein is CASSLSGDRVNTEAFF. CDR3 coding DNA: TGTGCCAGCAGTTTATCGGGCGACAGGGTGAACACTGAAGCTTTCTTT.